This entry describes one TCR beta chain. This receptor's antigen is unknown. Per-nucleotide qualities are absent, and no much larger clonotype sits a single base away. The sample is drawn from a study of cytomegalovirus exposure and HLA in healthy donors (dated by TCRdb to about 2017). About the investigation overall: A later analysis indicated that the 95 to 150 validation repertoires were generated on the platform also employed for the 700 or so repertoires of the first cohort. Along with the roughly 670-subject first cohort, a separate validation cohort of over a hundred different subjects was used. The study aimed to test whether cataloging public T cell receptors could reveal signatures of past pathogen exposure. To predict cytomegalovirus infection status, the study brought together high-throughput TCR immunosequencing, statistical association of individual TCRs with disease status, and machine learning. What the authors observed across the whole study: The classifier was reported to diagnose cytomegalovirus status with high specificity and sensitivity in both the original and validation cohorts. In vitro tests confirmed that three of the cytomegalovirus-associated TCR beta chains recognize cytomegalovirus antigens. A total of 150 to 200 TCR beta chains were listed by the study as associated with cytomegalovirus. All 130 or so repertoires were used to score co-occurrence in the validation cohort in a later analysis, because that analysis had no HLA typing for the cohort. According to the authors, the approach could potentially be generalized to other disease states and immunological phenotypes. Across donors, most TCR sequences were observed very rarely, whereas some public TCRs were present in many individuals. Subsequent analysis determined that TCRs grouped into clusters in the first cohort also showed a tendency toward co-occurrence across the 120 or so validation repertoires, and approximately 94% of cluster scores exceeded 0.

CDR1 and CDR2, looked up from the germline V gene, are KGHSH and LQKENI. V is cut back by 3 bases and J by 4 bases, with 5 bases in the junction unmatched. The CDR3 contains 15 residues, cysteine and phenylalanine counted. The DNA shown is the 45-base CDR3, in frame from base 1. The donors belonged to the validation cohort of approximately 130 subjects, which was separate from the roughly 670-subject first cohort. Receptor libraries were prepared by the immunoSEQ multiplex PCR assay. Processing in the source paper ran as follows. A statistical classification framework was built for diagnosing cytomegalovirus status from the catalog of TCR beta chain sequences. TCRdb took this table from immuneACCESS and kept in-frame rearrangements with V and J called. Such tables lack part of the clones; where checked against another copy, unresolved V genes explain under half of the gap, and the rest is unexplained. V, J and clone size are taken as reported in that table, and D and trimming were inferred from the DNA itself. For this sample the table gives 85,000 to 120,000 clones, of which about 87% were detected only once. Together, the top ten hold 1.8% of the sample.

The sequence links TRBV18 to TRBJ1-3, with 8 middle bases fitting TRBD1. Sequencing used PBMCs. The clonotype comes from a young woman in good health and CMV-seropositive. The bases are TGTGCCAGCTCACCGGGCAGGGGGCTCGGAAACACCATATATTTT. It is translated as CASSPGRGLGNTIYF.